This TCR beta chain stems from a study of PD-1 blockade in classical Hodgkin lymphoma. Study overall: Intravenous nivolumab at 3 mg/kg was given to patients every 2 weeks.

All patients experienced relapse after autologous stem cell transplantation, and brentuximab vedotin exposure was variable. Patients had relapsed/refractory classical Hodgkin lymphoma with complete response, partial response or progressive disease as best response. Profiled with immunoSEQ multiplex PCR; TCRdb holds only in-frame clones, not every one. Seen here are under 65,000 clones, approximately 92% observed once, and the top ten hold 15%. Study results and limitations: Healthy donors reportedly exceeded newly diagnosed patients in baseline TCR diversity.

Worth noting for this clone: What it binds is unknown.

The germline gives CDR1 LNHDA, CDR2 SQIVND (reference sequence). The CDR3 loop spans 15 amino acids. Losses at the gene ends were 5 bases for V and 9 bases for J; bases not matched to a gene: 14. The sample here was peripheral blood mononuclear cells (PBMCs), taken at baseline. This clonotype was sampled from a human donor with classical Hodgkin lymphoma. The J gene is TRBJ2-5, the V gene TRBV19; 8 positions agree with TRBD2. CDR3 in amino acids: CASSLSGGTRIAQYF. DNA of the CDR3: TGTGCCAGTAGTCTCTCTGGTGGGACTAGAATAGCCCAGTACTTC. Drawing the rest from reference TRBV19 and TRBJ2-5, the complete variable domain is DGGITQSPKYLFRKEGQNVTLSCEQNLNHDAMYWYRQDPGQGLRLIYYSQIVNDFQKGDIAEGYSVSREKKESFPLTVTSAQKNPTAFYLCASSLSGGTRIAQYFGPGTRLLVL.